This entry lists 15 T cell receptor beta chains sequenced from one sample in a study of shared clonotypes between healthy human individuals. Here immunoSEQ multiplex PCR was the method, and the copy in TCRdb shows in-frame clones only, minus some. The sample contains approximately 640,000 clones, 90% of which appear only once. Input material: memory CD8+ T cells from PBMCs. Subset meaning: CD45RO+ cells pooled with CCR7-negative TemRA cells. The receptors originated from a man aged 18 to 29 in good health. Some clones in this sample may be carry-over from other donors' samples.

The V call is TRBV28, the J call TRBJ2-7; D is perhaps TRBD1 or TRBD2 (6 bases each). V was cut by 5 bases and J by 3 bases, with 17 bases left in between. The germline CDR1 and CDR2 sequences are MDHEN and SYDVKM. This CDR3 comprises 15 residues. The CDR3 sequence is CASSHEGGKLYEQYF. The CDR3 region has the DNA TGTGCCAGCAGTCATGAGGGGGGAAAGCTCTACGAGCAGTACTTC.

The V call is TRBV2, the J call TRBJ2-4; D uncertain. The CDR3 is 15 residues long. Trimming pared 2 bases from V and 8 bases from J, leaving 16 bases between. Per germline, CDR1 SNHLY and CDR2 FYNNEI. This chain's CDR3 is CASSEWVGVLDIQYF. The CDR3 DNA reads TGTGCCAGCAGTGAATGGGTTGGGGTTTTGGACATTCAGTACTTC.

The chain joins TRBV6-5 to TRBJ2-1; the D gene is possibly TRBD2 (5 bases). Between the trimmed V and J ends, which lost 4 bases and 2 bases, there was a span of 15 bases. Germline CDR1 reads MNHEY; CDR2 reads SVGAGI. The CDR3 extends over 16 amino acids. CDR3 protein: CASSFHEGATYNEQFF. CDR3 in DNA: TGTGCCAGCAGTTTTCACGAGGGAGCGACCTACAATGAGCAGTTCTTC.

This chain joins TRBV6-5 and TRBJ2-7, with 9 bases lining up with TRBD1. CDR3 length: 16 amino acids. The V gene end was trimmed by 3 bases and the J gene end by 0 bases; junction bases not matched to a gene: 6. Germline CDR1 is MNHEY and CDR2 is SVGAGI. CDR3 in amino acids: CASSYYPGQGSYEQYF. The CDR3, as DNA: TGTGCCAGCAGTTATTACCCGGGACAGGGCTCCTACGAGCAGTACTTC.

The V gene is TRBV9, the J gene TRBJ2-2; 10 bases map to TRBD1. V was clipped by 2 bases and J by 6 bases; unmatched bases: 4. The CDR3 consists of 15 residues. Looked up from germline, CDR1 is SGDLS and CDR2 is YYNGEE. Here the CDR3 DNA reads TGTGCCAGCAGCGTTGGACAGGGGGTGCCCGGGGAGCTGTTTTTT. Translation gives CASSVGQGVPGELFF.

The chain joins TRBV29-1 to TRBJ1-1; D perhaps matches TRBD1 (6 bases). Between the trimmed V and J ends, which lost 7 bases and 6 bases, there was a span of 18 bases. The germline V gene has CDR1 SQVTM and CDR2 ANQGSEA. The CDR3 length is 13 residues. The CDR3 is CSARGGDIPEAFF. CDR3 in DNA: TGCAGCGCGCGAGGAGGGGACATCCCTGAAGCTTTCTTT.

The rearrangement joins TRBV6-5 to TRBJ1-1; D not resolved. V gave up 2 bases and J gave up 1 base, with 11 bases separating them. From germline, CDR1 is MNHEY and CDR2 SVGAGI. The CDR3 covers 15 residues. The CDR3 nucleotides are TGTGCCAGCAGTTACGATCCTTACAGGAACACTGAAGCTTTCTTT. It specifies CASSYDPYRNTEAFF.

The rearrangement links TRBV5-6 to TRBJ2-2; 7 nucleotides agree with TRBD2. The CDR3 runs to 19 residues. V dropped 0 bases and J dropped 0; count of bases not matched to a gene: 11. CDR1 and CDR2 from the germline V gene are SGHDT and YYEEEE. In DNA, the CDR3 is TGTGCCAGCAGCTTGGAGGGAGGTGCTAGCGGCTCGAACACCGGGGAGCTGTTTTTT. Translated, it gives CASSLEGGASGSNTGELFF.

The rearrangement uses TRBV6-9 and TRBJ2-7, with 11 bases that match TRBD1. After removal of 9 bases from V and 7 bases from J, the junction contained 8 bases not matched to a gene. Germline V gene data show CDR1 as MNHGY and CDR2 as SVAAGI. This CDR3 has 13 amino acids. The CDR3 spells CARGTGGGSEQYF. CDR3 coding DNA: TGTGCCAGGGGGACAGGGGGTGGAAGTGAGCAGTACTTC.

CDR3 protein: CASRGRKAGSLTDTQYF. The CDR3 DNA sequence: TGTGCCAGCAGGGGTCGGAAAGCGGGATCATTGACAGATACGCAGTATTTT. The chain joins TRBV11-2 to TRBJ2-3; 7 bases agree with TRBD2. This CDR3 comprises 17 residues. Germline V gene sequence: CDR1 SGHAT, CDR2 FQNNGV. Trimming took 6 bases from V and 3 from J; bases not matched to a gene: 15.

The chain has TRBV7-2 and TRBJ1-2; D unclear. The germline CDR1 and CDR2 sequences are SGHTA and FQGNSA. Trimming removed 3 bases at V and 1 base at J, with 12 bases between. CDR3 length: 15 residues. The CDR3: CASSFSPGYNYGYTF. In nucleotides, the CDR3 is TGTGCCAGCAGCTTTAGTCCGGGGTATAACTATGGCTACACCTTC. Based on the CDR3 plus reference TRBV7-2 and TRBJ1-2, the full variable domain is GAGVSQSPSNKVTEKGKDVELRCDPISGHTALYWYRQSLGQGLEFLIYFQGNSAPDKSGLPSDRFSAERTGGSVSTLTIQRTQQEDSAVYLCASSFSPGYNYGYTFGSGTRLTVV.

This chain joins TRBV9 and TRBJ2-1, with D hard to call. The V end was cut by 4 bases, the J end by 6 bases, with 8 bases between. The CDR3 is 12 amino acids. CDR1 SGDLS and CDR2 YYNGEE come from the germline V gene. DNA of the CDR3: TGTGCCAGCAGCCCGGCGGCCAATGAGCAGTTCTTC. This gives the protein CASSPAANEQFF.

This chain joins TRBV6-6 and TRBJ2-3; 9 bases are a match to TRBD2. The CDR3 contains 15 residues. Germline V CDR1 and CDR2: MNHNY, SVGAGI (reference sequence). Losses at the gene ends were 0 bases for V and 6 bases for J; bases not matched to a gene: 4. The CDR3 loop reads CASSYSGSGGDTQYF. Written as DNA, the CDR3 is TGTGCCAGCAGTTACTCGGGTAGCGGGGGTGATACGCAGTATTTT.

This chain uses TRBV4-3 with TRBJ2-3; 7 positions match TRBD2. Germline values: CDR1 LGHNA, CDR2 YSLEER. This CDR3 contains 17 residues. With 0 bases clipped from V and 8 bases from J, the junction kept 14 bases outside the gene matches. CDR3 DNA: TGCGCCAGCAGCCAAGATAAAGGACTAGGGGAGGCAGGTACGCAGTATTTT. This codes for CASSQDKGLGEAGTQYF.

This clone has a single count. This chain uses TRBV15 with TRBJ2-7, with D perhaps given as TRBD1 or TRBD2 (5 bases each). The CDR3 runs 14 residues. CDR1 LNHNV and CDR2 YYDKDF come from the germline V gene (reference sequence). Trimming left V 3 bases short and J 3 bases short, with 12 bases between. CDR3 amino acids: CATSSRDLHYEQYF. Here the CDR3 DNA reads TGTGCCACCAGCAGCCGGGACCTGCACTACGAGCAGTACTTC.